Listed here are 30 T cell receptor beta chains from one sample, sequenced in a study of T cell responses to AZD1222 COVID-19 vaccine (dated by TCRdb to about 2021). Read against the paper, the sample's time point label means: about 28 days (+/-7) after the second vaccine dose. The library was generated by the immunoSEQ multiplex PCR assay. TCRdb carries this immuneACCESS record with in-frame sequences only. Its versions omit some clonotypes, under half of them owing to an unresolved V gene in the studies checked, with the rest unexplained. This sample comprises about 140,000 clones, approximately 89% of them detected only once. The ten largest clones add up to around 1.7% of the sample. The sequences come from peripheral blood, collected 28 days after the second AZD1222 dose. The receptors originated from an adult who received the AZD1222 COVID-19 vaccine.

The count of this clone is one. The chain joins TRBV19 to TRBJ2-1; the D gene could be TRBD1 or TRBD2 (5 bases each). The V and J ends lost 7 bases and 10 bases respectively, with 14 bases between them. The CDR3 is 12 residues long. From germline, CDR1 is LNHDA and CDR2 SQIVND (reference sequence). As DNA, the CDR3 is TGTGCCAGTATCGGGACCTTCCCCGAGCAGTTCTTC. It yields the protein CASIGTFPEQFF.

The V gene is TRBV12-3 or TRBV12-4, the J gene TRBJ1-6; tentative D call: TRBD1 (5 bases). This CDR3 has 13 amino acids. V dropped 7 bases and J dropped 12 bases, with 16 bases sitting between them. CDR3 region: CASKRQQDLPLHF. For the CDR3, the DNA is TGTGCCAGCAAAAGACAACAGGATTTACCCCTCCACTTT.

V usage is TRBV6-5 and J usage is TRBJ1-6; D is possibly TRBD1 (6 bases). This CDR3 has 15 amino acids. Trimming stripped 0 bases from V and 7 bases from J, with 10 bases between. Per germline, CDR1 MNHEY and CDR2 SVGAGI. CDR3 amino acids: CASSYSSQGNSPLHF. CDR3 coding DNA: TGTGCCAGCAGTTACTCGAGTCAGGGGAATTCACCCCTCCACTTT.

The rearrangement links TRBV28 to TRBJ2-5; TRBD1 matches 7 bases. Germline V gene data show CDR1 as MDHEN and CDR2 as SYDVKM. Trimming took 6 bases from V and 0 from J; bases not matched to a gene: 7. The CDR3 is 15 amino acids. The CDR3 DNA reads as TGTGCCAGCAGCCCTATCGACAGGGACCAAGAGACCCAGTACTTC. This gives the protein CASSPIDRDQETQYF.

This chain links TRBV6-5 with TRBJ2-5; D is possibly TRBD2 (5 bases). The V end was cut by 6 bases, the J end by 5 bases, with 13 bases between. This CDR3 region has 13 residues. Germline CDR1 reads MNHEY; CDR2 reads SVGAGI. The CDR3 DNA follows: TGTGCCAGCAGCCTCAGTACGGGGGAGACCCAGTACTTC. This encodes CASSLSTGETQYF.

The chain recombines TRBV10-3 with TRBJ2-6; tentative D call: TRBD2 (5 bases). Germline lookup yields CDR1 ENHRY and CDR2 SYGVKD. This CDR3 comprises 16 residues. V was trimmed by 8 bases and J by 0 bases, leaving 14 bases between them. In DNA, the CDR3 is TGTGCCATCTCCGGGGTTCCAAGCTCTGGGGCCAACGTCCTGACTTTC. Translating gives CAISGVPSSGANVLTF.

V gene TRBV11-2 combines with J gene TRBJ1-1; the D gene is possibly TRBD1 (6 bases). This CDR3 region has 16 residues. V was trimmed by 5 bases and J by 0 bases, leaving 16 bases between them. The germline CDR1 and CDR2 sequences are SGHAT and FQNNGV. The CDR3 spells CASSPAGRGMNTEAFF. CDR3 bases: TGTGCCAGCAGCCCGGCGGGCAGGGGCATGAACACTGAAGCTTTCTTT. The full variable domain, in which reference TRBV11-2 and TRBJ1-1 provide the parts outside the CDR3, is EAGVAQSPRYKIIEKRQSVAFWCNPISGHATLYWYQQILGQGPKLLIQFQNNGVVDDSQLPKDRFSAERLKGVDSTLKIQPAKLEDSAVYLCASSPAGRGMNTEAFFGQGTRLTVV.

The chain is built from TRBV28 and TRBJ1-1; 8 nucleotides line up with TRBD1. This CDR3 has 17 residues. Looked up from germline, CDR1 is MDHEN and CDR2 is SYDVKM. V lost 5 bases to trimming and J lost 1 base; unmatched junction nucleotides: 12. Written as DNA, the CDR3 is TGTGCCAGCAGTGGCCGGAGGCCAGGGGGCAGGAACACTGAAGCTTTCTTT. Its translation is CASSGRRPGGRNTEAFF.

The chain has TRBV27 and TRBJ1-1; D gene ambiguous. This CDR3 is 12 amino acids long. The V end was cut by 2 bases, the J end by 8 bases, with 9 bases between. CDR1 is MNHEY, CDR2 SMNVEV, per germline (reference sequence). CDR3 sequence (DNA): TGTGCCAGCAGTTTAGGAGGAAGGGAAGCTTTCTTT. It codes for CASSLGGREAFF.

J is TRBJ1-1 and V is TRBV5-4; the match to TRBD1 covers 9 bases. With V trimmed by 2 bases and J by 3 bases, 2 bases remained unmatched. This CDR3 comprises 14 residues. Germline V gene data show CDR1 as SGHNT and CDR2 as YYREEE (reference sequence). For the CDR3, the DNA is TGTGCCAGCAGCTTTGACAGGGGGGACACTGAAGCTTTCTTT. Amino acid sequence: CASSFDRGDTEAFF.

CDR3 loop: CASSRTSNRLSNQPQHF. DNA for the CDR3: TGTGCCAGTAGTCGGACCTCCAACAGACTTAGCAATCAGCCCCAGCATTTT. This chain joins TRBV19 and TRBJ1-5, with D uncertain. Trimming took off 5 bases at V and 0 bases at J, with 17 bases between the two ends. In germline, CDR1 is LNHDA, CDR2 SQIVND (reference sequence). This CDR3 has 17 residues.

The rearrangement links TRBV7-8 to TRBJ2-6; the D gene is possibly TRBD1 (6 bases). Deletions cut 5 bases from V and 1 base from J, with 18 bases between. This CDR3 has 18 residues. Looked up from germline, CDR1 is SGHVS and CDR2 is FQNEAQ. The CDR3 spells CASSQQGPGRSGANVLTF. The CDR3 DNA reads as TGTGCCAGCAGCCAACAGGGCCCCGGGCGTTCTGGGGCCAACGTCCTGACTTTC. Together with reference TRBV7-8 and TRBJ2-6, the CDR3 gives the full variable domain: GAGVSQSPRYKVAKRGQDVALRCDPISGHVSLFWYQQALGQGPEFLTYFQNEAQLDKSGLPSDRFFAERPEGSVSTLKIQRTQQEDSAVYLCASSQQGPGRSGANVLTFGAGSRLTVL.

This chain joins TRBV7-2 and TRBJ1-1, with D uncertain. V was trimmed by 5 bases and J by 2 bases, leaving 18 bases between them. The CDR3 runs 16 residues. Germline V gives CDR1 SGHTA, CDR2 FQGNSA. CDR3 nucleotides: TGTGCCAGCAGCCCTGGTCCTTTCCCCACAAACACTGAAGCTTTCTTT. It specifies CASSPGPFPTNTEAFF.

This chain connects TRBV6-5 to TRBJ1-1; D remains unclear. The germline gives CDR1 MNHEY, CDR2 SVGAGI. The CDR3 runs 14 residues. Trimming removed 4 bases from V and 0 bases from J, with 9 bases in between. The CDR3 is CASSSRALNTEAFF. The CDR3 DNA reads TGTGCCAGCAGTTCGCGGGCCTTGAACACTGAAGCTTTCTTT.

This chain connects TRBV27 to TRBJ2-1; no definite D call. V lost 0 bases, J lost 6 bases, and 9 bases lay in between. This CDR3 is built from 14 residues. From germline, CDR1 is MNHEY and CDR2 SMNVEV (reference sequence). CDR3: CASSLSWTSNEQFF. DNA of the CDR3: TGTGCCAGCAGTTTATCCTGGACGAGCAATGAGCAGTTCTTC.

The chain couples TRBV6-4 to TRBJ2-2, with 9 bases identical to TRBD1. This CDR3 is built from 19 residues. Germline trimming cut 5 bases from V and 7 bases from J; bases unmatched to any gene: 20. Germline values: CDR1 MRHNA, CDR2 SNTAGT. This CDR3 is CASSSPEGSGTGYGGELFF. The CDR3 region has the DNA TGTGCCAGCAGTAGTCCTGAAGGCTCCGGGACAGGGTACGGCGGGGAGCTGTTTTTT.

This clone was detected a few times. The CDR3 protein is CASSVFYARIYEQYF. The CDR3 nucleotides are TGCGCCAGCAGTGTATTTTATGCCAGGATCTACGAGCAGTACTTC. The chain is built from TRBV10-1 and TRBJ2-7; D gene uncertain. V was pared by 4 bases and J by 3 bases, with 16 bases between. CDR3 length: 15 residues. CDR1 and CDR2 (germline): WNHNN, SYGVQD (reference sequence).

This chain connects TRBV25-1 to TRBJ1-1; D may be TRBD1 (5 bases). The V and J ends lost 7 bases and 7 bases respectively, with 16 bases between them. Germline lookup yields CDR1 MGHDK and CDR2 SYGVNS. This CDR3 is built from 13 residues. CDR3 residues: CASTPPHGGEAFF. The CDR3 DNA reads TGTGCCAGCACGCCCCCACACGGGGGTGAAGCTTTCTTT.

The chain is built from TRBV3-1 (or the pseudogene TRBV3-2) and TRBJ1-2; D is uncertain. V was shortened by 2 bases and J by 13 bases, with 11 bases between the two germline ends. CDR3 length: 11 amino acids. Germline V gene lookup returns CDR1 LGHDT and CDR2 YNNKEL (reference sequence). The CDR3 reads CASSQRARLTF. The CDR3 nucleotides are TGTGCCAGCAGCCAAAGGGCCCGGCTCACCTTC.

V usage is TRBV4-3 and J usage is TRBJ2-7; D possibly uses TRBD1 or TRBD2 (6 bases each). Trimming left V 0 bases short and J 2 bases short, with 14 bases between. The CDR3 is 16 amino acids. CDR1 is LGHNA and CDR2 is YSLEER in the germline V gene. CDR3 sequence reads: CASSQDLGGSPYEQYF. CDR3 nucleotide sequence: TGCGCCAGCAGCCAAGATTTGGGGGGCTCACCCTACGAGCAGTACTTC.

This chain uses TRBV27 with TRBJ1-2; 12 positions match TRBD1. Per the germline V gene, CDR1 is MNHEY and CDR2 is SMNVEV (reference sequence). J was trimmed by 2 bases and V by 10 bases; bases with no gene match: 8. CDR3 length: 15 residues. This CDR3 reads CATRDRGRVNYGYTF. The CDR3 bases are TGTGCCACCCGGGACAGGGGGCGTGTAAACTATGGCTACACCTTC.

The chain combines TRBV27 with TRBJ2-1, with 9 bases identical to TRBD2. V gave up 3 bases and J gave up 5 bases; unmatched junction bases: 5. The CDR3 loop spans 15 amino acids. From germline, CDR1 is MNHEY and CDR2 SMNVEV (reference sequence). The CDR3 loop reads CASSLAGGPNNEQFF. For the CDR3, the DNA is TGTGCCAGCAGTTTGGCGGGAGGGCCGAACAATGAGCAGTTCTTC.

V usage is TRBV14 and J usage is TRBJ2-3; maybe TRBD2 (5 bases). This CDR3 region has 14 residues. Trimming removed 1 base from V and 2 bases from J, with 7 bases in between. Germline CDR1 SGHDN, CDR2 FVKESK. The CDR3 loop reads CASSQGRTTDTQYF. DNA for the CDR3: TGTGCCAGCAGCCAAGGGAGGACCACAGATACGCAGTATTTT.

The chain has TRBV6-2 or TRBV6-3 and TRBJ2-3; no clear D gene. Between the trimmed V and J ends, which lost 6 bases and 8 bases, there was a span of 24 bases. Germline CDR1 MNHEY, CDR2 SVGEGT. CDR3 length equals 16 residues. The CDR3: CASSPGRLTTQGTQYF. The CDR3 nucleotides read TGTGCCAGCAGCCCGGGCCGATTGACGACACAAGGTACGCAGTATTTT.

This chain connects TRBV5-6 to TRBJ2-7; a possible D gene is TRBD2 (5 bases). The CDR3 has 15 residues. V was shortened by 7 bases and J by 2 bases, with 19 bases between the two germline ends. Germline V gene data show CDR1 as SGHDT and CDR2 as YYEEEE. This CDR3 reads CASHEAGVLPYEQYF. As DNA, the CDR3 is TGTGCCAGCCACGAGGCCGGGGTACTTCCCTACGAGCAGTACTTC.

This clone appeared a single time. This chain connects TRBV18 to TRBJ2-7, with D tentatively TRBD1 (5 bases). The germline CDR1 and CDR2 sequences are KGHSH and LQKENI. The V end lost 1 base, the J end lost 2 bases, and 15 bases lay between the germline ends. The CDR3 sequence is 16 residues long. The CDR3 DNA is TGTGCCAGCTCACCACGGGCAGGGTTGAGTGCCTACGAGCAGTACTTC. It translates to CASSPRAGLSAYEQYF.

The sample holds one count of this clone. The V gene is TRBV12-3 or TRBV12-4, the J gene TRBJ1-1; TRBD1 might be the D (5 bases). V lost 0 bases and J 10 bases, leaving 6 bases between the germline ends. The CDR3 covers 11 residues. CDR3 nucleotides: TGTGCCAGCAGTTTAGCGGGGCCAGCTTTCTTT. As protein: CASSLAGPAFF.

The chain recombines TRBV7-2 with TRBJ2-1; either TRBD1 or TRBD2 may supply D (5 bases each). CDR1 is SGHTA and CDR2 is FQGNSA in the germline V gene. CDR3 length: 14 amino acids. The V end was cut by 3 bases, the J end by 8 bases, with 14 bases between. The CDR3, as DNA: TGTGCCAGCAGCTTTCTAGTACTAGGGGATGAGCAGTTCTTC. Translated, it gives CASSFLVLGDEQFF.

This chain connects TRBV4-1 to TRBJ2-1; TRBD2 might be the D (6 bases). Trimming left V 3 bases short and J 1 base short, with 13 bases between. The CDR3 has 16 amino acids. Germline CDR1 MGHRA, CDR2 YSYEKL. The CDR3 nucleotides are TGCGCCAGCAGCCACGCCACCGGGAGTTCCTACAATGAGCAGTTCTTC. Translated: CASSHATGSSYNEQFF.

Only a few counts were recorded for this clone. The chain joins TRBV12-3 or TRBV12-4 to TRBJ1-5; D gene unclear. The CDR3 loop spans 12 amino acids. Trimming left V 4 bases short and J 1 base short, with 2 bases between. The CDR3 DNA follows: TGTGCCAGCAGTTGGAGCAATCAGCCCCAGCATTTT. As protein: CASSWSNQPQHF.